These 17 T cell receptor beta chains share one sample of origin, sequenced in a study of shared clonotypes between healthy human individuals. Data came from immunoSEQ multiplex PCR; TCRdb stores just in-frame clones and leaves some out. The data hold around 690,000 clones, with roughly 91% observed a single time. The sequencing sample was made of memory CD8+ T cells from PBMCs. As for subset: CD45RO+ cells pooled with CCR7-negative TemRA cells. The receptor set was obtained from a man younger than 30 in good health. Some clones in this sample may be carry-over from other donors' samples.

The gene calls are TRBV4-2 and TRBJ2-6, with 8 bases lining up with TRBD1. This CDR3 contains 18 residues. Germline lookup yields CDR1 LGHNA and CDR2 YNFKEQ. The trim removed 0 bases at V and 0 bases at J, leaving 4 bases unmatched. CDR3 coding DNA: TGTGCCAGCAGCCAAGATGACAGGGGCTACTCTGGGGCCAACGTCCTGACTTTC. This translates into CASSQDDRGYSGANVLTF.

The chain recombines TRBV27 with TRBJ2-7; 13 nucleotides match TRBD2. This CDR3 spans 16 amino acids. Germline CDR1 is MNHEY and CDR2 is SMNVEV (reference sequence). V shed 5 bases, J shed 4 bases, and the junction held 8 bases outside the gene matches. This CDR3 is CASSIRTSGGVYEQYF. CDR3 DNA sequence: TGTGCCAGCAGTATAAGGACTAGCGGGGGTGTTTACGAGCAGTACTTC.

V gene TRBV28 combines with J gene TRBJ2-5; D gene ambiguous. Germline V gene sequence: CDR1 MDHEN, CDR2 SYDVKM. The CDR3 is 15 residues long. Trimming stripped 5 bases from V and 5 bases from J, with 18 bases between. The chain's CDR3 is CASSPTPGLGETQYF. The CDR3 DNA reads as TGTGCCAGCAGTCCAACCCCCGGGCTGGGGGAGACCCAGTACTTC.

The CDR3 coding sequence is TGTGCCAGCAGTTACTCCCTGGTGGGTACGCAGTATTTT. Residues: CASSYSLVGTQYF. V gene TRBV6-5 combines with J gene TRBJ2-3; no definite D call. Germline lookup yields CDR1 MNHEY and CDR2 SVGAGI. This CDR3 spans 13 amino acids. The V end lost 0 bases, the J end lost 8 bases, and 9 bases lay between the germline ends.

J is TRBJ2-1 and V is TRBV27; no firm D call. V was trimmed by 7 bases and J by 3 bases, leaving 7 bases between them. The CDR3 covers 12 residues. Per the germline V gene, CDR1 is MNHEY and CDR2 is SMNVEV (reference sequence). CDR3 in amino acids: CASTDNYNEQFF. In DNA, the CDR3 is TGTGCCAGCACTGATAACTACAATGAGCAGTTCTTC.

CDR3 residues: CASTWGGSADTQYF. As DNA, the CDR3 is TGTGCCAGCACCTGGGGCGGGAGCGCAGATACGCAGTATTTT. The chain carries TRBV6-6 and TRBJ2-3, with TRBD2 identical over 7 bases. V lost 7 bases and J lost 4; bases outside the gene matches: 8. Germline-derived CDR1 and CDR2 are MNHNY and SVGAGI (reference sequence). The CDR3 is 14 residues long.

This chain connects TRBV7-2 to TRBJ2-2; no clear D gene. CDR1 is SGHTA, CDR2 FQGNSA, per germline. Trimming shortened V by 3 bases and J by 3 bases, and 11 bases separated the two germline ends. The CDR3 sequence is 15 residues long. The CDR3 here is CASSFWSEYTGELFF. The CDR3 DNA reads TGTGCCAGCAGCTTCTGGTCAGAATACACCGGGGAGCTGTTTTTT.

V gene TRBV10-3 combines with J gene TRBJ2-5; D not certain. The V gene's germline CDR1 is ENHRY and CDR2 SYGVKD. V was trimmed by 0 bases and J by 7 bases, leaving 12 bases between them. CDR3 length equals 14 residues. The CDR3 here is CAISESVAMATQYF. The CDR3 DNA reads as TGTGCCATCAGTGAGTCGGTTGCGATGGCGACCCAGTACTTC.

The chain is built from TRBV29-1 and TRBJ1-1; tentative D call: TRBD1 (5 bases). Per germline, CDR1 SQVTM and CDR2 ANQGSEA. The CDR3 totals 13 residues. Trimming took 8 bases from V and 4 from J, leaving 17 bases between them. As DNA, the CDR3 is TGCAGCTCCTCGATGAGCGGGGGCACTGAAGCTTTCTTT. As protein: CSSSMSGGTEAFF.

Here the CDR3 DNA reads TGTGCCAGCAGTCCATTGGGCCGCGACAGGGTGGGGGAGCAGTACTTC. This codes for CASSPLGRDRVGEQYF. The chain recombines TRBV27 with TRBJ2-7; 7 nucleotides agree with TRBD1. The CDR3 sequence is 16 residues long. Germline V gives CDR1 MNHEY, CDR2 SMNVEV (reference sequence). The trim removed 5 bases at V and 7 bases at J, leaving 17 bases unmatched.

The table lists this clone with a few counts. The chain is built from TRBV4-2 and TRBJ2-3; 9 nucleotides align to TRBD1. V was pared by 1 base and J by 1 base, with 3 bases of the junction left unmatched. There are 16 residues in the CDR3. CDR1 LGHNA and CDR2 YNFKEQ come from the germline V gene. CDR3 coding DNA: TGTGCCAGCAGCCAAGCGCGGGACAGGGGCACAGATACGCAGTATTTT. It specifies CASSQARDRGTDTQYF.

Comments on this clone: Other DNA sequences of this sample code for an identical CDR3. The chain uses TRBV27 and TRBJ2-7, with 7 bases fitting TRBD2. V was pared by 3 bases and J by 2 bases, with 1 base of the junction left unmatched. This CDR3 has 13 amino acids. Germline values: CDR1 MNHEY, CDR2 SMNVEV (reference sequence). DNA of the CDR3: TGTGCCAGCAGTTTGGCGGGGGCCTACGAGCAGTACTTC. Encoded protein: CASSLAGAYEQYF.

CDR3 residues: CASSPAALAPTYEQYF. DNA of the CDR3: TGTGCCAGCAGCCCCGCCGCACTAGCGCCGACCTACGAGCAGTACTTC. The J gene is TRBJ2-7, the V gene TRBV7-2; 7 nucleotides align to TRBD2. The CDR3 has 16 amino acids. The J segment lost 2 bases and the V segment lost 5 bases, leaving 12 bases of the junction unmatched. The germline CDR1 and CDR2 sequences are SGHTA and FQGNSA.

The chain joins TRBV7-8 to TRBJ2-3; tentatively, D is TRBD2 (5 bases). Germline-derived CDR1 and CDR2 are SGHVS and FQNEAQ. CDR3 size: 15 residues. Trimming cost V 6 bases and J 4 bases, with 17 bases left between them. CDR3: CASRATIASPDTQYF. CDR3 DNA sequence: TGTGCCAGCAGGGCCACTATAGCGTCTCCAGATACGCAGTATTTT.

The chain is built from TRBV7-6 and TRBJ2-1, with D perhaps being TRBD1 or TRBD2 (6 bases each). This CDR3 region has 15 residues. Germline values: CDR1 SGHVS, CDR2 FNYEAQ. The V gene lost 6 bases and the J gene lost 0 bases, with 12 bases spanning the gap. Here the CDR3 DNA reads TGTGCCAGCAGTTTGGGGGGCTACTCCTACAATGAGCAGTTCTTC. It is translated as CASSLGGYSYNEQFF.

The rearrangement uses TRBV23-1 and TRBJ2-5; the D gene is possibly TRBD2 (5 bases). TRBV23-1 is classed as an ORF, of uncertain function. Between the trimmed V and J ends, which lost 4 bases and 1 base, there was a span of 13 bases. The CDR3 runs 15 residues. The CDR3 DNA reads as TGCGCCAGCAGTCGACCCGGGGAAGCCCAAGAGACCCAGTACTTC. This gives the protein CASSRPGEAQETQYF.

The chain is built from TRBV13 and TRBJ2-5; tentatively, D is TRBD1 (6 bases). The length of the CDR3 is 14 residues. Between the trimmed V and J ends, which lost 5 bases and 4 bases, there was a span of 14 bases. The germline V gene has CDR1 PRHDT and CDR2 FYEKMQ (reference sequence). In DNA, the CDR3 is TGTGCCAGCAGCAACAGGGCCCCCACAGAGACCCAGTACTTC. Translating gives CASSNRAPTETQYF.